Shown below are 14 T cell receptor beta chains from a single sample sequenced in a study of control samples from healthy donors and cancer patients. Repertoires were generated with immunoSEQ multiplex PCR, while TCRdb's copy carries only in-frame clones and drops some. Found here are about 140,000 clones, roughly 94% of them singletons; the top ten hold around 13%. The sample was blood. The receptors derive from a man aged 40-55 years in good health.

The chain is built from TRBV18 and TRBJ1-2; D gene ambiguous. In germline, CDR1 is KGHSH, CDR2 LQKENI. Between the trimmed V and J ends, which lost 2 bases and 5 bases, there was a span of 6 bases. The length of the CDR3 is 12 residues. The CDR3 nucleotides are TGTGCCAGCTCACCAGAAGGGTATGGCTACACCTTC. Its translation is CASSPEGYGYTF.

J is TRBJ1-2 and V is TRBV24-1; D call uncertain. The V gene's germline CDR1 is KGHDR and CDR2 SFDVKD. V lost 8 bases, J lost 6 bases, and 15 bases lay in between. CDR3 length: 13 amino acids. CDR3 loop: CATTDGVGNGYTF. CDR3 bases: TGTGCCACCACGGACGGGGTCGGCAATGGCTACACCTTC.

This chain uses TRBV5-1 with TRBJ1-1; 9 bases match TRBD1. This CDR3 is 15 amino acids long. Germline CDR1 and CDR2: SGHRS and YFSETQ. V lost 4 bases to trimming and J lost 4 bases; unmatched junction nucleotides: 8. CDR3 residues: CASSHRTGEGTEAFF. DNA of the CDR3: TGCGCCAGCAGCCACAGGACAGGGGAGGGCACTGAAGCTTTCTTT.

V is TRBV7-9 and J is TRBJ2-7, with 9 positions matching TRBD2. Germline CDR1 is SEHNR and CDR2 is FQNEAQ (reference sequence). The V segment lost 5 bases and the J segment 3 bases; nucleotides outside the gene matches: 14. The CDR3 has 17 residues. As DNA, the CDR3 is TGTGCCAGCAGCCCTCCTGGGCGGCTAGCGGGGAACTACGAGCAGTACTTC. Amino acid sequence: CASSPPGRLAGNYEQYF.

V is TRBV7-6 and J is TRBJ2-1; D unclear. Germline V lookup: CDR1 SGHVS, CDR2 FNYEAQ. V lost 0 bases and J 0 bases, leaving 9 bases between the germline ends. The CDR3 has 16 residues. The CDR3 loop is CASSLAVASSYNEQFF. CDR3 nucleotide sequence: TGTGCCAGCAGCTTAGCGGTGGCGAGCTCCTACAATGAGCAGTTCTTC.

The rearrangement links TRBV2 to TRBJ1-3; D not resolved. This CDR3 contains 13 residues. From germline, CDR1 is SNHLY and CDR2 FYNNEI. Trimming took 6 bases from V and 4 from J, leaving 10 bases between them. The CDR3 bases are TGTGCCAGCAGGGCCACAGTAGGAAACACCATATATTTT. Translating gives CASRATVGNTIYF. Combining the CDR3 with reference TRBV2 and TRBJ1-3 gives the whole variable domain EPEVTQTPSHQVTQMGQEVILRCVPISNHLYFYWYRQILGQKVEFLVSFYNNEISEKSEIFDDQFSVERPDGSNFTLKIRSTKLEDSAMYFCASRATVGNTIYFGEGSWLTVV.

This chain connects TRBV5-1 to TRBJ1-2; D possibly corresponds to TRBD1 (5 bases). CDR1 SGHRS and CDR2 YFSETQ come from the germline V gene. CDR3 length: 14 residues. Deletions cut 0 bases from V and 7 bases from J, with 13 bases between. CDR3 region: CASSLEGRRGGYTF. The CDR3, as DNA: TGCGCCAGCAGCTTGGAGGGCCGAAGGGGTGGCTACACCTTC.

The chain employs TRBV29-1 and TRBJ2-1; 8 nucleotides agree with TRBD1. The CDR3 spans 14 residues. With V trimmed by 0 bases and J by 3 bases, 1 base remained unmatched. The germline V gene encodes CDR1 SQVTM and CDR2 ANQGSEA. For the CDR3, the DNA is TGCAGCGTTGAAGACGGACAGGGCTACAATGAGCAGTTCTTC. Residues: CSVEDGQGYNEQFF.

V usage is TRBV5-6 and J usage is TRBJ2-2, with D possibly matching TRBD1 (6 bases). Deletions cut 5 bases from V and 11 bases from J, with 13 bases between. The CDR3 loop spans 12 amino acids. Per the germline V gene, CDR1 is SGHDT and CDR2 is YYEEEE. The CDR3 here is CASSSTGTELFF. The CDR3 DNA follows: TGTGCCAGCAGTTCGACAGGAACCGAGCTGTTTTTT.

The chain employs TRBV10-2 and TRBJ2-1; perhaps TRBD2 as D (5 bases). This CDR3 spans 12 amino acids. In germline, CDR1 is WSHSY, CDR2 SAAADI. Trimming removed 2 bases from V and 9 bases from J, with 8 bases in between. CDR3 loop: CASSEARGEQFF. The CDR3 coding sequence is TGCGCCAGCAGTGAGGCCCGGGGTGAGCAGTTCTTC.

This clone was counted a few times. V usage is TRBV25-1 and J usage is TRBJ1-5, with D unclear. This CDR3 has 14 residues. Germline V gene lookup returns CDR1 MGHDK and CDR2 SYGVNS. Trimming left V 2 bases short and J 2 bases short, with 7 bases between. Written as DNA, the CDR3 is TGTGCCAGCAGTGAAAGACTTGGCAATCAGCCCCAGCATTTT. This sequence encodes CASSERLGNQPQHF.

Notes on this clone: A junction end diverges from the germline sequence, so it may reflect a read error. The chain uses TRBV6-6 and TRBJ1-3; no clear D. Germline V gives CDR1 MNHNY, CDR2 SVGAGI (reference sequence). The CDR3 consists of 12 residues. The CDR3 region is CASSHSGNTIYF. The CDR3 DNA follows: TGTGCCAGCAGTCACTCTGGAAACACCATATATTTT.

Written as DNA, the CDR3 is TGTGCCAGCAGCTTAGGCACTAGCGAGGCAGATACGCAGTATTTT. Protein product: CASSLGTSEADTQYF. The J gene is TRBJ2-3, the V gene TRBV11-3; 7 nucleotides agree with TRBD2. The CDR3 runs 15 residues. Germline V gene sequence: CDR1 SGHNT, CDR2 YENEEA. After removal of 1 base from V and 4 bases from J, the junction contained 5 bases not matched to a gene.

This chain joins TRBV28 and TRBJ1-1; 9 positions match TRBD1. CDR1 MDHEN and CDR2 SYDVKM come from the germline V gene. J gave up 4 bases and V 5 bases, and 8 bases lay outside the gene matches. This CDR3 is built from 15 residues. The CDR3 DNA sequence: TGTGCCAGCAGTCAGAGGACAGGGGCTAGCACTGAAGCTTTCTTT. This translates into CASSQRTGASTEAFF.